The rows below give T cell receptor beta chains drawn from one sample of a study of brain T cells in children with intractable seizures. Profiled with immunoSEQ multiplex PCR; TCRdb holds only in-frame clones, not every one. The data contain under 150,000 clones, roughly 94% of them seen just once; the ten biggest clones take up 3.8%. The input for sequencing was peripheral blood, taken at surgery. The receptors stem from a boy under two years old with hemimegalencephaly and intractable seizures. CDR3s include the opening cysteine and the closing phenylalanine or tryptophan. A D gene is named only where the DNA matches it firmly.

J gene,V gene,D gene,CDR3 protein,CDR3 DNA
TRBJ2-7,TRBV5-4,TRBD2,CASSLASGRATYEQYF,TGTGCCAGCAGCTTGGCTAGCGGGAGGGCTACCTACGAGCAGTACTTC
TRBJ2-1,TRBV7-3,TRBD2,CASSPGLAAYNEQFF,TGTGCCAGCAGCCCGGGACTAGCTGCTTACAATGAGCAGTTCTTC
TRBJ2-7,TRBV5-4,TRBD1,CASSPGQGALEQYF,TGTGCCAGCAGCCCCGGACAGGGGGCTCTCGAGCAGTACTTC
TRBJ2-3,TRBV28,.,CASSSVTDTQYF,TGTGCCAGCAGTTCCGTCACAGATACGCAGTATTTT
TRBJ2-1,TRBV6-2/TRBV6-3,.,CASSYGTDYNEQFF,TGTGCCAGCAGTTACGGGACGGACTACAATGAGCAGTTCTTC
TRBJ2-1,TRBV10-3,.,CAINGPASYNEQFF,TGTGCCATCAATGGCCCCGCCTCCTACAATGAGCAGTTCTTC
TRBJ2-7,TRBV7-9,.,CASSSTGFRSEQYF,TGTGCCAGCAGCTCAACAGGGTTTCGGAGCGAGCAGTACTTC
TRBJ2-1,TRBV12-3/TRBV12-4,.,CASSLNYYNEQFF,TGTGCCAGCAGTTTAAACTACTACAATGAGCAGTTCTTC
TRBJ2-3,TRBV9,TRBD2,CASSEGSGRTDTQYF,TGTGCCAGCAGTGAGGGGAGCGGGAGAACAGATACGCAGTATTTT
TRBJ1-2,TRBV7-9,.,CASSYGEANYGYTF,TGTGCCAGCAGCTATGGGGAAGCTAACTATGGCTACACCTTC
TRBJ2-1,TRBV24-1,TRBD1,CATSAMDRGNEQFF,TGTGCCACCAGTGCTATGGACAGGGGAAATGAGCAGTTCTTC
TRBJ2-1,TRBV9,TRBD2,CASSVATPGLAGGRSYNEQFF,TGTGCCAGCAGCGTAGCTACTCCGGGACTAGCGGGAGGTCGCTCCTACAATGAGCAGTTCTTC
TRBJ2-5,TRBV2,.,CASNRAQETQYF,TGTGCCAGCAACAGGGCGCAAGAGACCCAGTACTTC
TRBJ2-2,TRBV19,.,CASTHGAGELFF,TGTGCCAGTACCCACGGCGCCGGGGAGCTGTTTTTT
TRBJ2-1,TRBV5-5,TRBD2,CASSPGGTAGRIEQFF,TGTGCCAGCAGCCCGGGGGGGACTGCGGGGAGAATTGAGCAGTTCTTC
TRBJ2-1,TRBV24-1,TRBD1,CATSDWTGSYNEQFF,TGTGCCACCAGTGATTGGACAGGTTCCTACAATGAGCAGTTCTTC
TRBJ2-7,TRBV10-3,.,CAISDFVRSPGEQYF,TGTGCCATCAGTGACTTCGTTAGGAGTCCGGGGGAGCAGTACTTC
TRBJ2-7,TRBV21-1,.,CAIKDGSGASYEQYF,TGTGCCATCAAAGACGGCAGCGGGGCCTCCTACGAGCAGTACTTC
TRBJ1-2,TRBV10-3,.,CAISPDSYGYTF,TGTGCCATCAGCCCAGACAGCTATGGCTACACCTTC
TRBJ2-7,TRBV21-1,.,CASSKNYEQYF,TGTGCCAGCAGCAAGAACTACGAGCAGTACTTC
TRBJ1-5,TRBV28,TRBD1,CASTPGTGGNQPQHF,TGTGCCAGCACCCCCGGGACAGGCGGCAATCAGCCCCAGCATTTT
TRBJ2-7,TRBV4-2,.,CASSRDSYEQYF,TGTGCCAGCAGCCGCGACTCCTACGAGCAGTACTTC
TRBJ2-3,TRBV30,.,CAWTRSRGTDTQYF,TGTGCCTGGACCCGCAGCAGGGGCACAGATACGCAGTATTTT
TRBJ2-1,TRBV4-2,.,CASSHTGGSYNEQFF,TGTGCCAGCAGCCACACGGGCGGCTCCTACAATGAGCAGTTCTTC
TRBJ2-2,TRBV7-8,.,CASSQQNTGELFF,TGTGCCAGCAGCCAACAGAACACCGGGGAGCTGTTTTTT
TRBJ2-4,TRBV7-2,TRBD2,CASIDGGAKNIQYF,TGTGCCAGCATTGACGGGGGGGCCAAAAACATTCAGTACTTC
TRBJ2-4,TRBV6-6,.,CASSAGQNIQYF,TGTGCCAGCAGTGCGGGCCAAAACATTCAGTACTTC
TRBJ2-3,TRBV5-3,.,CARTPGLSLDTQYF,TGTGCCCGTACCCCGGGACTGAGCTTAGATACGCAGTATTTT
TRBJ2-1,TRBV4-2,TRBD2,CASSQGPGLAGLYNEQFF,TGTGCCAGCAGCCAAGGTCCAGGACTAGCGGGACTTTACAATGAGCAGTTCTTC
TRBJ2-5,TRBV27,TRBD1,CASSSGGETQYF,TGTGCCAGCAGTTCAGGGGGAGAGACCCAGTACTTC
TRBJ1-2,TRBV10-2,.,CATKEGIGGYTF,TGCGCCACCAAGGAGGGAATAGGTGGCTACACCTTC
TRBJ1-2,TRBV2,.,CASSEARGDGYTF,TGTGCCAGCAGTGAAGCGCGAGGGGATGGCTACACCTTC
TRBJ1-1,TRBV10-1,.,CASSEMAAPGTEAFF,TGCGCCAGCAGTGAGATGGCAGCCCCGGGCACTGAAGCTTTCTTT
TRBJ2-4,TRBV11-2,.,CASSLDPRAAPKNIQYF,TGTGCCAGCAGCTTAGATCCCAGGGCGGCCCCAAAAAACATTCAGTACTTC
TRBJ1-5,TRBV28,.,CASSLRTGYNQPQHF,TGTGCCAGCAGTCTTCGAACAGGGTACAATCAGCCCCAGCATTTT
TRBJ2-7,TRBV6-5,.,CASRGAKVEYF,TGTGCCAGCCGGGGGGCTAAGGTGGAGTACTTC
TRBJ2-7,TRBV9,TRBD2,CASSPTAGGPNEQYF,TGTGCCAGCAGCCCCACAGCGGGAGGGCCGAACGAGCAGTACTTC
TRBJ1-2,TRBV19,TRBD1,CASTPDRGLYGYTF,TGTGCCAGTACCCCAGACAGGGGACTCTATGGCTACACCTTC
TRBJ2-7,TRBV27,.,CASSLSGSSSYEQYF,TGTGCCAGCAGTTTATCCGGGTCGAGCTCCTACGAGCAGTACTTC
TRBJ2-5,TRBV10-3,TRBD1,CAISTYRGPATQYF,TGTGCCATCAGTACCTACAGGGGCCCAGCGACCCAGTACTTC